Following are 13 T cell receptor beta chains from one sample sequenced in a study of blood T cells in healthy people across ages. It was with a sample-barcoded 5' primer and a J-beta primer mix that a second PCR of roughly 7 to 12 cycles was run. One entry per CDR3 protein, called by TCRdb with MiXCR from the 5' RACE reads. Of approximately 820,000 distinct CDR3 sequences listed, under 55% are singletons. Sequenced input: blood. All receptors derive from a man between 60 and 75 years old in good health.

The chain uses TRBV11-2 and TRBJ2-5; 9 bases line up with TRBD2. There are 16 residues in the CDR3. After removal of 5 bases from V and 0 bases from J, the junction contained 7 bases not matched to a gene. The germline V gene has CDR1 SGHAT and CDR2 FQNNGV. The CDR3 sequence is CASSTPSGVYQETQYF. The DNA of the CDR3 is TGTGCCAGCAGCACGCCTAGCGGGGTGTACCAAGAGACCCAGTACTTC.

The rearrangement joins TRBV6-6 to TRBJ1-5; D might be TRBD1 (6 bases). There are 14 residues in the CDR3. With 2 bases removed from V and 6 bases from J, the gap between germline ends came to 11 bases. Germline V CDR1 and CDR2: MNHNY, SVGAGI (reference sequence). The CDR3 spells CASSYQQGSQPQHF. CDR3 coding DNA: TGTGCCAGCAGTTACCAACAGGGTAGTCAGCCCCAGCATTTT.

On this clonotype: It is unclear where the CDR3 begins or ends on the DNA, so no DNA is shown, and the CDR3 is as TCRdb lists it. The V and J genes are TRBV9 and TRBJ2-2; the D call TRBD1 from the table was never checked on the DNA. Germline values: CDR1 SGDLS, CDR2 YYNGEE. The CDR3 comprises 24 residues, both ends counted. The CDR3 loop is CASTRSAESYGYTFGSGTTGELFF.

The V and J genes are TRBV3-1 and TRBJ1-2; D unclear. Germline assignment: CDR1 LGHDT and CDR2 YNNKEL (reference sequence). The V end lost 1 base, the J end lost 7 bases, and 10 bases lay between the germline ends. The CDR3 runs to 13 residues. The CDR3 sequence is CASSQVSGPGYTF. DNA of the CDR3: TGTGCCAGCAGCCAAGTCTCGGGTCCTGGCTACACCTTC.

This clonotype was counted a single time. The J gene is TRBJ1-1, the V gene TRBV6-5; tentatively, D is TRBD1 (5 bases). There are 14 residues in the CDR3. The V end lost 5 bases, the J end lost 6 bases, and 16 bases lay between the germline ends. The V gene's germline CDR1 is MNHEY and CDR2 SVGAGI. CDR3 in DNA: TGTGCCAGCAGTCCCAATGACAGTCCCCCTGAAGCTTTCTTT. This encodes CASSPNDSPPEAFF.

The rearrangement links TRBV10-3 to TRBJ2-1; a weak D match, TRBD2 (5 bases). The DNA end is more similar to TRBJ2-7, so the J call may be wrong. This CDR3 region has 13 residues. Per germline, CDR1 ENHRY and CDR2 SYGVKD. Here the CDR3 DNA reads TGTGCCATCAGCCCGGGGTCGGGGTACGAGCAGTACTTC. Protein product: CAISPGSGYEQYF.

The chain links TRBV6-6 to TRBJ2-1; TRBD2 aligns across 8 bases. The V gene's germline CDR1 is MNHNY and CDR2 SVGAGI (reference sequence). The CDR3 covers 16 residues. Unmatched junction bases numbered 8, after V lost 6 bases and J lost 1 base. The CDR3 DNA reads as TGTGCCAGCAGCCCCGGGGGGGGTAGGTCCTACAATGAGCAGTTCTTC. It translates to CASSPGGGRSYNEQFF.

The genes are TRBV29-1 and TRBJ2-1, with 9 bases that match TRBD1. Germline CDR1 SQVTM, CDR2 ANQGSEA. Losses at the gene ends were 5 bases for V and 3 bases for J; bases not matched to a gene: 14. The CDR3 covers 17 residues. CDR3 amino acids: CSVSDRGDLLNYNEQFF. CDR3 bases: TGCAGCGTTTCCGACAGGGGGGATCTCCTAAACTACAATGAGCAGTTCTTC.

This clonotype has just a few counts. The CDR3 protein is CASSRDPAYEQYF. The CDR3 DNA reads as TGCGCCAGCTCTCGGGACCCTGCCTACGAGCAGTACTTC. V and J are TRBV10-1 and TRBJ2-7; the D gene could be TRBD1 or TRBD2 (5 bases each). CDR1 is WNHNN and CDR2 is SYGVQD in the germline V gene (reference sequence). The CDR3 contains 13 residues. The V gene lost 8 bases and the J gene lost 2 bases, with 13 bases spanning the gap.

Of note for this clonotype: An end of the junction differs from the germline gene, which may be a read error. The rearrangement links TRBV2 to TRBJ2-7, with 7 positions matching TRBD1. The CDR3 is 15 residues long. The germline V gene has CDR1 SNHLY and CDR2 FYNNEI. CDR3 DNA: TGTACCAGCAGCGCCGACAGGGTTCGGTCCTACGAGCAGTACTTC. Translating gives CTSSADRVRSYEQYF.

CDR3 DNA sequence: TGTGCCACCAGCCCAGAGGGAGTGGTTAACGGGGACATTCAGTACTTC. This encodes CATSPEGVVNGDIQYF. The chain joins TRBV15 to TRBJ2-4; D perhaps matches TRBD2 (5 bases). The V gene lost 5 bases and the J gene lost 8 bases, with 22 bases spanning the gap. From germline, CDR1 is LNHNV and CDR2 YYDKDF (reference sequence). This CDR3 is 16 amino acids long.

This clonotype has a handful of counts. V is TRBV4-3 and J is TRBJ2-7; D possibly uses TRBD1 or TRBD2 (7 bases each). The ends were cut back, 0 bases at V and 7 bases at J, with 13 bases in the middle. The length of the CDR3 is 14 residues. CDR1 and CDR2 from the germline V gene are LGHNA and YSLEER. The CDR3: CASSQESQGGEQYF. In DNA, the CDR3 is TGCGCCAGCAGCCAAGAGTCGCAGGGGGGGGAGCAGTACTTC.

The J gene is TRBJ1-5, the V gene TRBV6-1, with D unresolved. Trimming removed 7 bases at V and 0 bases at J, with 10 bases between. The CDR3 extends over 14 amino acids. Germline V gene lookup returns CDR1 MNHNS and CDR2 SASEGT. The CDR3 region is CASTAGLSNQPQHF. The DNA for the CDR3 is TGTGCCAGCACAGCGGGCCTTAGCAATCAGCCCCAGCATTTT.